This record looks at one TCR beta chain sequence and its context. Only in-frame clones appear in the TCRdb table, and some are missing; sequencing was by immunoSEQ multiplex PCR. The table lists about 260,000 clones, around 88% of them singletons. The sample comes from a study of blood T cell repertoires in COVID-19. This CDR3 has 15 residues. Germline CDR1 is SGHNT and CDR2 is YENEEA. J gave up 8 bases and V 5 bases, and 5 bases lay outside the gene matches. The sequenced material came from PBMCs or T cells enriched from blood (not recorded which). The receptor was isolated from a woman in her thirties or forties with acute COVID-19. This sequence joins TRBV11-3 and TRBJ1-6; 11 bases agree with TRBD1. CDR3 bases: TGTGCCAGCAGCGCACGGACAGGGGGCTATTCACCCCTCCACTTT. Translated: CASSARTGGYSPLHF.